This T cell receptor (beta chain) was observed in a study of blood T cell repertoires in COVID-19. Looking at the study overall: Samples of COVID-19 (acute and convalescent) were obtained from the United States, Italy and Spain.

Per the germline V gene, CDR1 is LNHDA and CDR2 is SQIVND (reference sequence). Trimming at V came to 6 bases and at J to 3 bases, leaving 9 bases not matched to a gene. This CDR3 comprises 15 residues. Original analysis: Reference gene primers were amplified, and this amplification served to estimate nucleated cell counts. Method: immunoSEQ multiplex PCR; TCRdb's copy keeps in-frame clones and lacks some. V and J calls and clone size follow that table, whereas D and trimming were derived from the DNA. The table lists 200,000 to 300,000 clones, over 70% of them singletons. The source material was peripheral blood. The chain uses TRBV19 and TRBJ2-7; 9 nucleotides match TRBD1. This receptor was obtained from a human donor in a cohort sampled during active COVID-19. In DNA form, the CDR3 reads TGTGCCAGTAGGCTTACCGGGACAGGGATCTACGAGCAGTACTTC. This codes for CASRLTGTGIYEQYF.